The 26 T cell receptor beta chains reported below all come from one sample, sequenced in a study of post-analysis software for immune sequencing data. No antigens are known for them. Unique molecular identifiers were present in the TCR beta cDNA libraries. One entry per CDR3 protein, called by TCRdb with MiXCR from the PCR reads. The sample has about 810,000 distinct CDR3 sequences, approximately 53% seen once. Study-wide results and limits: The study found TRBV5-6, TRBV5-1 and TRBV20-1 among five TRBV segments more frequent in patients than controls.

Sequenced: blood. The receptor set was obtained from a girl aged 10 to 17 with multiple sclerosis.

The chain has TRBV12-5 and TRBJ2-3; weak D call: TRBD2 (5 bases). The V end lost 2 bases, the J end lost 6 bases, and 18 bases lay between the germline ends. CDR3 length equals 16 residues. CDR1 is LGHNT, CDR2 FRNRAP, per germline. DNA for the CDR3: TGTGCTAGTGGTTTGCCTTTAGCGTCGGATGGGGATACGCAGTATTTT. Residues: CASGLPLASDGDTQYF.

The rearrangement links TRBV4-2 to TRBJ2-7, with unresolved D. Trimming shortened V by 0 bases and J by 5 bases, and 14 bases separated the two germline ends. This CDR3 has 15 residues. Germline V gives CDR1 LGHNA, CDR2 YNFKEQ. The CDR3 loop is CASSQDYQGYNEQYF. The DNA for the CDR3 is TGTGCCAGCAGCCAAGATTATCAAGGGTACAACGAGCAGTACTTC.

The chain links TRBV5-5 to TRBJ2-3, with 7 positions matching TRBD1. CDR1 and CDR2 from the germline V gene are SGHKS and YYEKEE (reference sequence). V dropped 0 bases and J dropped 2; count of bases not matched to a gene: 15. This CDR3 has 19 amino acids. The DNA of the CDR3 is TGTGCCAGCAGCTTGGCCGGGACAGTGGGGGCCCGCCTCACAGATACGCAGTATTTT. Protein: CASSLAGTVGARLTDTQYF.

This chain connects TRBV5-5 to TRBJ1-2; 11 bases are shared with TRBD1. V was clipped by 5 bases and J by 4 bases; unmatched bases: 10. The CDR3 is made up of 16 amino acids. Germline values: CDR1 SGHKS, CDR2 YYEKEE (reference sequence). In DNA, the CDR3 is TGTGCCAGCAGTCCGACCCTGGGACAGGGGGTCTATGGCTACACCTTC. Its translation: CASSPTLGQGVYGYTF. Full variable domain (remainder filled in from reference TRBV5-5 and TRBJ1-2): DAGVTQSPTHLIKTRGQQVTLRCSPISGHKSVSWYQQVLGQGPQFIFQYYEKEERGRGNFPDRFSARQFPNYSSELNVNALLLGDSALYLCASSPTLGQGVYGYTFGSGTRLTVV.

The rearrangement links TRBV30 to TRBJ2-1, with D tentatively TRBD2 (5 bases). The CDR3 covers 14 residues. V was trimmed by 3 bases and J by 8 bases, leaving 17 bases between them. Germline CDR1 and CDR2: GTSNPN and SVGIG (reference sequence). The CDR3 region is CAWSPGRDGDEQFF. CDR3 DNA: TGTGCCTGGAGCCCCGGCCGGGATGGCGATGAGCAGTTCTTC.

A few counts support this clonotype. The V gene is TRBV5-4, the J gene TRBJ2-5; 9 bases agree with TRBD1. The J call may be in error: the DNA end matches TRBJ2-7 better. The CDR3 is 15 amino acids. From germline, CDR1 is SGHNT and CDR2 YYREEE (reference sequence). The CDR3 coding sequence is TGTGCCAGCAGCCACGACCCGGGACAGGGAAACGAGCAGTACTTC. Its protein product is CASSHDPGQGNEQYF.

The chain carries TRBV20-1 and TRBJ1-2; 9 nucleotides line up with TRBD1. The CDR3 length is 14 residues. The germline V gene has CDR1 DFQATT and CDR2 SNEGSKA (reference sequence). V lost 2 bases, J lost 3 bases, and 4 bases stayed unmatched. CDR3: CSARPTGGDYGYTF. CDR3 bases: TGCAGTGCTAGACCGACAGGGGGGGACTATGGCTACACCTTC.

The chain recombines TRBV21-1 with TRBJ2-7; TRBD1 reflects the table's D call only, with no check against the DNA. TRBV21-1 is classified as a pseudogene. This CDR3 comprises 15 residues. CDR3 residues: CASSTASGTPYEQYF. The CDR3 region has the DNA TGTGCCAGCAGCACCGCCTCCGGGACCCCATACGAGCAGTACTTC.

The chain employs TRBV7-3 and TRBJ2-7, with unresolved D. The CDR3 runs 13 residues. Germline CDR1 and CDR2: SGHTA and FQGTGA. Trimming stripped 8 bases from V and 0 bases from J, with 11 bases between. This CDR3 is CASSSDTSYEQYF. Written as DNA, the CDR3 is TGTGCCAGCTCCAGCGATACCTCCTACGAGCAGTACTTC.

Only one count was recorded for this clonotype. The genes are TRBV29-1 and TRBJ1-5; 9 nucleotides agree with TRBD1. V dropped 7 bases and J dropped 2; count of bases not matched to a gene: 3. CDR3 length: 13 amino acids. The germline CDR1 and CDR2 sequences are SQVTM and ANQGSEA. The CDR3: CSAGQGRNQPQHF. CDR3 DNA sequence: TGCAGCGCTGGACAGGGGCGCAATCAGCCCCAGCATTTT.

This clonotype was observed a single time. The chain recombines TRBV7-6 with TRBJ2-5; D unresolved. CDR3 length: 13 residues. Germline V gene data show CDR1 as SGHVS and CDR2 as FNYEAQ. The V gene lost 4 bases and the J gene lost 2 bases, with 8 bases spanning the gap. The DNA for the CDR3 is TGTGCCAGCAGCTCCCGAAGGCAAGAGACCCAGTACTTC. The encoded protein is CASSSRRQETQYF. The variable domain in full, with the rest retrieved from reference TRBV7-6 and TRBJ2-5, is GAGVSQSPRYKVTKRGQDVALRCDPISGHVSLYWYRQALGQGPEFLTYFNYEAQQDKSGLPNDRFSAERPEGSISTLTIQRTEQRDSAMYRCASSSRRQETQYFGPGTRLLVL.

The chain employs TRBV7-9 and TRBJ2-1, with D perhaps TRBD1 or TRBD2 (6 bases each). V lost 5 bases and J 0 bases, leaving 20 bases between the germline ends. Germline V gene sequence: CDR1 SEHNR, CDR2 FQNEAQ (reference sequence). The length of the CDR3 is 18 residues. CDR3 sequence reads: CASSLGTGAPSSYNEQFF. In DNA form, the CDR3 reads TGTGCCAGCAGCCTCGGGACGGGGGCACCCTCCTCCTACAATGAGCAGTTCTTC.

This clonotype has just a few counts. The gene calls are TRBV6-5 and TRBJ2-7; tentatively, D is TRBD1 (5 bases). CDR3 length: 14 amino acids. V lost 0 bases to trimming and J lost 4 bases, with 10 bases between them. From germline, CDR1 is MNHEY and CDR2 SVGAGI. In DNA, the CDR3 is TGTGCCAGCAGTTACTCGGCAGGGAAATACGAGCAGTACTTC. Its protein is CASSYSAGKYEQYF.

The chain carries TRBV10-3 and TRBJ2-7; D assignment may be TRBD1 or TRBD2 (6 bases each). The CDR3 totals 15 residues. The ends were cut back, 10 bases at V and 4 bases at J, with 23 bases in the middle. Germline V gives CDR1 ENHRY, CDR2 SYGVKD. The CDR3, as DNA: TGTGCCACCAGGGGAGGCTCAGGGAGACTTTACGAGCAGTACTTC. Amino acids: CATRGGSGRLYEQYF.

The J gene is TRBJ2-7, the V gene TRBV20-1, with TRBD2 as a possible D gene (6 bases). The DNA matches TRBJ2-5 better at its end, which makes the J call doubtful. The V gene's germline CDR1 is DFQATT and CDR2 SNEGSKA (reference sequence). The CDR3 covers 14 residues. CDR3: CSAREDGRRETQYF. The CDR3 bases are TGCAGTGCTAGAGAAGACGGGAGAAGGGAGACCCAGTACTTC.

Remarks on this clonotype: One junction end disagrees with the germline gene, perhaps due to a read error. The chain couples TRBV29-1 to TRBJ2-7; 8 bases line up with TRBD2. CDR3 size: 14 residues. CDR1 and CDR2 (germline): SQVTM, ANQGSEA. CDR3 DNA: TGCAGCGTTGTATACGGGAGGGCCTCCTACGAGCAGTACTTT. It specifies CSVVYGRASYEQYF.

This CDR3 reads CAISEFGPEQYF. In DNA, the CDR3 is TGTGCCATCAGTGAGTTTGGACCCGAGCAGTACTTC. The chain links TRBV10-3 to TRBJ2-7; D is uncertain. V was pared by 1 base and J by 6 bases, with 7 bases between. CDR3 length equals 12 residues. Germline V CDR1 and CDR2: ENHRY, SYGVKD.

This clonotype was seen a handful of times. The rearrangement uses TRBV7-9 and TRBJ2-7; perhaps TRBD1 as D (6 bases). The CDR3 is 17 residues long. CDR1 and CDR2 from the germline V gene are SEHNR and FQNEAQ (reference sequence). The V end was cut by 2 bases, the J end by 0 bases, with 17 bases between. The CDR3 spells CASSLIGVGADSYEQYF. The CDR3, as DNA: TGTGCCAGCAGCTTAATTGGTGTGGGGGCCGACTCCTACGAGCAGTACTTC.

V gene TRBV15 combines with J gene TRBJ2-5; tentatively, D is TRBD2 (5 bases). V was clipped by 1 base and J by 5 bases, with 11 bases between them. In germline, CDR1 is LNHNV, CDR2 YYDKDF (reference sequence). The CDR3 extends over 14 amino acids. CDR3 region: CATSRVPRGETQYF. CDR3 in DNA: TGTGCCACCAGCAGAGTTCCGAGAGGGGAGACCCAGTACTTC. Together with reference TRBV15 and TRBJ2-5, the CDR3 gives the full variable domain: DAMVIQNPRYQVTQFGKPVTLSCSQTLNHNVMYWYQQKSSQAPKLLFHYYDKDFNNEADTPDNFQSRRPNTSFCFLDIRSPGLGDTAMYLCATSRVPRGETQYFGPGTRLLVL.

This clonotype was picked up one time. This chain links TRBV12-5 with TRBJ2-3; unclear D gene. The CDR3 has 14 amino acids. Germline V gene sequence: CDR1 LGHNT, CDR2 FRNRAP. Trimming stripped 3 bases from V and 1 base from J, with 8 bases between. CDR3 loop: CASGFPLGTDTQYF. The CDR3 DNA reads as TGTGCTAGTGGTTTCCCATTAGGCACAGATACGCAGTATTTT.

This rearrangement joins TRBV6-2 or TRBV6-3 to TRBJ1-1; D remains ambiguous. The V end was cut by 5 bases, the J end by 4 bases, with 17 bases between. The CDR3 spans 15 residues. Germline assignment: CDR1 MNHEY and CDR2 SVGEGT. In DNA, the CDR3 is TGTGCCAGCAGTGAGCCCGGGTGGGAGGCCACTGAAGCTTTCTTT. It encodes CASSEPGWEATEAFF.

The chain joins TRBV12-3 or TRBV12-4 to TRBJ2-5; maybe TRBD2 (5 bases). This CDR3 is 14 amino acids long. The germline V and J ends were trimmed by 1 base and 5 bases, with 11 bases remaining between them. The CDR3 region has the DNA TGTGCCAGCAGTTTAGTTCTAGCATCGGAGACCCAGTACTTC. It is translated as CASSLVLASETQYF.

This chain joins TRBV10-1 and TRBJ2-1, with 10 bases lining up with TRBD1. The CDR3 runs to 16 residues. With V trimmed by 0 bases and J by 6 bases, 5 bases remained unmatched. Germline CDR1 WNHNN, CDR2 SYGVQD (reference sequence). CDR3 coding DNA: TGCGCCAGCAGTGAGTCGGTGGGACAGGGGAGCAATGAGCAGTTCTTC. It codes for CASSESVGQGSNEQFF.

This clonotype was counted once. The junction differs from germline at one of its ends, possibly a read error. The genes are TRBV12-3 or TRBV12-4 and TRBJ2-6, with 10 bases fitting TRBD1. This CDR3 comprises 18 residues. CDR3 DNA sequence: TGTGCCAGCAGGGATAGACAGGGGGCGAGCTCTGGGGCCGACGTCCTGACTTTC. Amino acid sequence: CASRDRQGASSGADVLTF.

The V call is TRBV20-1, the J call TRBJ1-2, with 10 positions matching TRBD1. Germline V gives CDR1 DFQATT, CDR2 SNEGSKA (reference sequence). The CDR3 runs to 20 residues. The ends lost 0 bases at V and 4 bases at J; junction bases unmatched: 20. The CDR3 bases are TGCAGTGCTAGAGACCATGGGGACAGGGGTAGGGCTGGCCCAACCTATGGCTACACCTTC. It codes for CSARDHGDRGRAGPTYGYTF.

This CDR3 reads CSAPDGGASYNEQFF. CDR3 nucleotides: TGCAGCGCACCCGACGGGGGGGCCTCCTACAATGAGCAGTTCTTC. This chain connects TRBV29-1 to TRBJ2-1; 8 bases align to TRBD2. The trim removed 7 bases at V and 0 bases at J, leaving 8 bases unmatched. In germline, CDR1 is SQVTM, CDR2 ANQGSEA. The CDR3 has 15 residues.